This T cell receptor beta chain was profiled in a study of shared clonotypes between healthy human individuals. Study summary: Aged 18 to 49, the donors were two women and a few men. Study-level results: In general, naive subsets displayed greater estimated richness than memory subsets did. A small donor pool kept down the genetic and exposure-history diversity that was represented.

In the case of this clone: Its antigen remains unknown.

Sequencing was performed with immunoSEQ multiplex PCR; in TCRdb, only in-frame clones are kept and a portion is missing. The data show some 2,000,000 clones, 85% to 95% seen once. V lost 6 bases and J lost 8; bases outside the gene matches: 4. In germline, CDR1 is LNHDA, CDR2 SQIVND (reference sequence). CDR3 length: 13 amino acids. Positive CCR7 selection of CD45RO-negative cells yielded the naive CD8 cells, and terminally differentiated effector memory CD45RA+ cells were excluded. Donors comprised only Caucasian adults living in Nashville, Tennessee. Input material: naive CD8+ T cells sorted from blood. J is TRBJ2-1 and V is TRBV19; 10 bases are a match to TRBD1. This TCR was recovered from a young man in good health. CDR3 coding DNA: TGTGCCAGTAGGACAGGGGGCGGTGATGAGCAGTTCTTC. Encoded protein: CASRTGGGDEQFF.